The clone carrying this T cell receptor (beta chain) was counted only a few times. Its antigen is not identified. The entry originates in a study of vaccination and CD4 T cells after COVID-19. Study-level information: Samples taken post-COVID came a median around 96 days after diagnosis, ranging from 35 to 161.

Documented time point: late sampling 161 to 241 days after vaccination in a few convalescent patients. Treatment denoted: roughly 11-day PBMC culture with coronavirus spike peptide pools or control peptides (ViraFEST assay). Via ViraFEST, peptide pools expanded antigen-specific T cells before TCR sequencing. Once obtained from cultured CD4+ T cells, the DNA was sequenced using the Oncomine TCR Beta short-read assay. TCRdb analysed the PCR reads with MiXCR anew, one entry per CDR3 protein. The sample contains some 25,000 distinct CDR3 sequences, around 28% of which appear only once. The study's findings and limits: In convalescent patients, a median about 90% of reactive clones appeared only post-vaccination.

The sequence was collected from a human donor who had recovered from COVID-19. The source material was CD4+ T cells from blood, cultured in vitro, sampled about 7 months after SARS-CoV-2 vaccination.

DNA of the CDR3: TGTGCCAGCAGCGAGGGACTAGCGGGAGTAGATACGCAGTATTTT. Encoded protein: CASSEGLAGVDTQYF. This rearrangement joins TRBV6-4 to TRBJ2-3; TRBD2 matches at 14 bases. There are 15 residues in the CDR3. Germline lookup yields CDR1 MRHNA and CDR2 SNTAGT. J lost 5 bases, V lost 6 bases, and 4 bases had no gene match.